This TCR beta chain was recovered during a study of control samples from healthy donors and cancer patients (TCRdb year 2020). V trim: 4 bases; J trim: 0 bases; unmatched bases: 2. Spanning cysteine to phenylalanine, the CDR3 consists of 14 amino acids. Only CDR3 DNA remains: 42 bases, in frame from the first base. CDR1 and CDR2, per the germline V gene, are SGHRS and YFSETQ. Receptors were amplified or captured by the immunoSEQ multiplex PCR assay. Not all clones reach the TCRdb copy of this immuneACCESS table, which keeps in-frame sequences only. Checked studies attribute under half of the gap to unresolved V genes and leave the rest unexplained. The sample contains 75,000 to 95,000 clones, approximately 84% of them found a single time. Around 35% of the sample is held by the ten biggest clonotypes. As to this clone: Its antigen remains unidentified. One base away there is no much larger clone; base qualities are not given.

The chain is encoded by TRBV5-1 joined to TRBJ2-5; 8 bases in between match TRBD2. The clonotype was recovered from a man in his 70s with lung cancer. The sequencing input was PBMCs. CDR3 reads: CASSPAGDQETQYF. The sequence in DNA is TGCGCCAGCAGCCCAGCGGGAGACCAAGAGACCCAGTACTTC.